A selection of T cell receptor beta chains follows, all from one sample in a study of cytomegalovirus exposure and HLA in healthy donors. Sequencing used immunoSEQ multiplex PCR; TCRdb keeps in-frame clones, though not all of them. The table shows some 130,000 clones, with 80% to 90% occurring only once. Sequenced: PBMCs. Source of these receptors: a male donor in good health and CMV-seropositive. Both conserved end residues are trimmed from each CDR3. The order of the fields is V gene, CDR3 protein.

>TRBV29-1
SVSMGAGEQF
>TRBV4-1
ASSQGSGYEQY
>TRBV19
ASLILDTGELF
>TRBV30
AWRTAGGRNEQF
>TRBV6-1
ASSEALGRGNEKLF
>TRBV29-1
SETNLYNEQF
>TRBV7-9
ASSYHLEGAAKNIQY
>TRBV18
ASSPGIRGDIQY
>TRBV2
ASSEEAQSSYNEQF
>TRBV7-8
ASSLKGRRRDSSYNEQF
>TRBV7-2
ASSLGPGLGSTDTQY
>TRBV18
ASSPEQGGFYEQY
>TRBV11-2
ASSLVGGDSGSTIY
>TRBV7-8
ASSATPPGGLYNSPLH
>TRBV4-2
ASSSSYEQY
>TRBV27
ASSWGQGGPQH
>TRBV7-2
ASSNRQVPGEDTQY
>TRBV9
ASSVGGAGELF
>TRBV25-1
ASRPRGTQY
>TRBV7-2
ASSKQGGTEAF
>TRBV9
ASSVGTAEAF
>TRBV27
ASSLSSGANVLT
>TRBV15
ATSRDAGPSGEQY
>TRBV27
ASSPTGQGANQPQH
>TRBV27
ASSFSGNNQPQH
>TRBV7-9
SSSDRTGGANVLT
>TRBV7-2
ASSRPRETYGYT
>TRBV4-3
ASSQDEQGALGYT
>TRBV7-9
ASSLAGGYSPLH
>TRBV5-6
ASSFGTGESEQY
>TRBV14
ASSRSGRGKNIQY
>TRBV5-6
ASSLGLAGVGNEQF
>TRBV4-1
ASSPRSSSVNTGELF
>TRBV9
ASSVDPSGRRVNTGELF
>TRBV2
ASSQSGRGFLEPQH
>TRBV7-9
ASSPAGGVPLTNEQF
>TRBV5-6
ASSLAAGGPWQETQY
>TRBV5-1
ASSWGQGAREQY
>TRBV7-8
ASSLSITQGVETQY
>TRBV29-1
SGGFRRELF
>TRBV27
ASSLSQGYQPQH
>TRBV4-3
ASSQGWTSGTYEQY
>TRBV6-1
ASGARVPDTQY